This T cell receptor beta chain derives from a study of T-cell memory formation after mild COVID-19. In the study overall: TCR clustering was largely donor specific.

MiXCR, applied by TCRdb to the 5' RACE reads, yields one record per CDR3 protein. The repertoire holds a few hundred thousand distinct CDR3 sequences, with about a fifth as singletons. Germline V lookup: CDR1 SGHRS, CDR2 YFSETQ. The CDR3 is made up of 15 amino acids. V lost 0 bases, J lost 4 bases, and 7 bases stayed unmatched. This TCR came from an adult woman who had mild COVID-19 (a few samples of this study predate the infection). Cell type and time point are not known. The chain couples TRBV5-1 to TRBJ2-7; 7 bases fit TRBD2. Sequencing was carried out using PBMCs or a T cell subset sorted from them (not recorded which). The CDR3 spells CASSLGFREEYEQYF. The CDR3 DNA is TGCGCCAGCAGCTTGGGTTTCCGGGAGGAGTACGAGCAGTACTTC.